The 12 T cell receptor beta chains listed next were all sequenced from one sample in a study of blood T cell repertoires in COVID-19. Profiling relied on immunoSEQ multiplex PCR, and the TCRdb table lists in-frame clones only, not all of them. The sample yields 250,000 to 300,000 clones, more than 80% seen once. The sample was peripheral blood. All receptors come from a woman in her twenties or thirties with active or convalescent COVID-19.

This sequence joins TRBV30 and TRBJ1-5; D perhaps matches TRBD1 (5 bases). Trimming stripped 4 bases from V and 7 bases from J, with 14 bases between. This CDR3 is built from 13 residues. In germline, CDR1 is GTSNPN, CDR2 SVGIG (reference sequence). CDR3 sequence reads: CAWTSGSGQPQHF. Here the CDR3 DNA reads TGTGCCTGGACCTCAGGGTCGGGCCAGCCCCAGCATTTT.

The rearrangement joins TRBV7-2 to TRBJ2-7; D might be TRBD1 (5 bases). The CDR3 spans 15 residues. Germline CDR1 is SGHTA and CDR2 is FQGNSA. V was trimmed by 1 base and J by 2 bases, leaving 12 bases between them. CDR3 nucleotides: TGTGCCAGCAGCTTAGTCAGGGCAGGGACCTACGAGCAGTACTTC. Translation: CASSLVRAGTYEQYF.

In regard to this clone: Other DNA sequences of this sample code for an identical CDR3. V and J are TRBV28 and TRBJ2-2; TRBD1 aligns across 8 bases. Germline V gives CDR1 MDHEN, CDR2 SYDVKM. The CDR3 loop spans 14 amino acids. The ends lost 6 bases at V and 3 bases at J; junction bases unmatched: 3. The CDR3 DNA follows: TGTGCCAGCAGAGGACAGGGCTACACCGGGGAGCTGTTTTTT. Amino acid sequence: CASRGQGYTGELFF.

The genes are TRBV7-9 and TRBJ2-1, with a tentative D call TRBD1 (6 bases). Trimming removed 2 bases from V and 8 bases from J, with 13 bases in between. The CDR3 covers 14 residues. Germline V gives CDR1 SEHNR, CDR2 FQNEAQ (reference sequence). Here the CDR3 DNA reads TGTGCCAGCAGCTTAATCACAGGGTGGGATGAGCAGTTCTTC. Translated: CASSLITGWDEQFF.

The chain couples TRBV24-1 to TRBJ2-2; the match to TRBD2 covers 13 bases. Germline CDR1 KGHDR, CDR2 SFDVKD. There are 18 residues in the CDR3. V lost 1 base and J lost 2; bases outside the gene matches: 3. The CDR3 protein is CATSDLGTSGANTGELFF. The CDR3 nucleotides read TGTGCCACCAGTGATTTAGGGACTAGCGGGGCTAACACCGGGGAGCTGTTTTTT.

The chain links TRBV4-3 to TRBJ1-3, with D possibly matching TRBD1 (5 bases). Between the trimmed V and J ends, which lost 0 bases and 3 bases, there was a span of 12 bases. Germline values: CDR1 LGHNA, CDR2 YSLEER. This CDR3 is built from 16 residues. The CDR3 DNA follows: TGCGCCAGCAGCCAAGATTGGAGGGGAGATGGAAACACCATATATTTT. It translates to CASSQDWRGDGNTIYF.

The rearrangement joins TRBV2 to TRBJ1-4, with 10 bases identical to TRBD1. V was clipped by 9 bases and J by 8 bases; unmatched bases: 3. CDR3 length equals 12 residues. The germline V gene has CDR1 SNHLY and CDR2 FYNNEI. Here the CDR3 reads CASDRGREKLFF. In nucleotides, the CDR3 is TGTGCCAGTGACAGGGGGCGCGAAAAACTGTTTTTT.

The rearrangement links TRBV29-1 to TRBJ1-6; 10 bases fit TRBD1. Germline CDR1 is SQVTM and CDR2 is ANQGSEA. The CDR3 contains 13 residues. After removal of 6 bases from V and 8 bases from J, the junction contained 4 bases not matched to a gene. This CDR3 reads CSVGQGRDSPLHF. CDR3 sequence (DNA): TGCAGCGTGGGACAGGGGCGGGATTCACCCCTCCACTTT.

V gene TRBV28 combines with J gene TRBJ1-2; 8 nucleotides align to TRBD1. J gave up 7 bases and V 2 bases, and 6 bases lay outside the gene matches. CDR3 length: 14 amino acids. In germline, CDR1 is MDHEN, CDR2 SYDVKM. CDR3: CASSLTGGIGGYTF. The DNA for the CDR3 is TGTGCCAGCAGTTTAACAGGGGGGATAGGTGGCTACACCTTC.

The chain employs TRBV10-3 and TRBJ2-4; 7 bases line up with TRBD2. This CDR3 has 17 amino acids. J was trimmed by 1 base and V by 2 bases; bases with no gene match: 8. CDR1 and CDR2 (germline): ENHRY, SYGVKD. The DNA for the CDR3 is TGTGCCATCAGTGAGCGAAGCGGGGATTTGGCCAAAAACATTCAGTACTTC. It yields the protein CAISERSGDLAKNIQYF.

The rearrangement joins TRBV6-2 or TRBV6-3 to TRBJ2-7; 7 bases map to TRBD1. The V gene end was trimmed by 6 bases and the J gene end by 2 bases; junction bases not matched to a gene: 10. CDR1 MNHEY and CDR2 SVGEGT come from the germline V gene. This CDR3 region has 15 residues. Here the CDR3 DNA reads TGTGCCAGCAGCCGCCGACAGGGCCTTACCTACGAGCAGTACTTC. Amino acid sequence: CASSRRQGLTYEQYF.

The chain couples TRBV7-9 to TRBJ1-2; weak D call: TRBD1 (6 bases). V shed 6 bases and J shed 8 bases, with 16 bases lying between them. Germline values: CDR1 SEHNR, CDR2 FQNEAQ (reference sequence). This CDR3 region has 13 residues. CDR3: CASRSTGSRGYTF. For the CDR3, the DNA is TGTGCCAGCAGATCCACAGGGTCCAGGGGCTACACCTTC.